This T cell receptor (beta chain) was retrieved from a study of T cell responses to AZD1222 COVID-19 vaccine. Overall study: Doses given second, at about 4 or about 12 weeks, were pooled.

Of note for this clone: Its antigen is not identified.

The CDR3 spans 15 residues. Germline V gives CDR1 MNHEY, CDR2 SVGAGI. J was trimmed by 0 bases and V by 5 bases; bases with no gene match: 3. Produced via immunoSEQ multiplex PCR; TCRdb's table is partial and in-frame only. Of around 150,000 clones in the sample, about nine tenths were seen once. Overall study results and limits: Reportedly, nearly half of unique spike TCRs recognized epitopes outside B.1.351/B.1.1.7 mutations. Baseline testing showed seropositivity in only a handful of AZD1222 recipients. Regions 160-218 and 743-854 held dominance among vaccine-associated CD4 TCRs, which spanned spike.

The specimen was peripheral blood, collected on day 0 of AZD1222 vaccination. This chain joins TRBV6-5 and TRBJ1-1; TRBD1 aligns across 10 bases. The source is an adult in good health. The CDR3 loop is CASSRTGGLNTEAFF. CDR3 coding DNA: TGTGCCAGCAGTAGGACAGGGGGATTGAACACTGAAGCTTTCTTT.